Shown below are 10 T cell receptor beta chains from a single sample sequenced in a study of control samples from healthy donors and cancer patients. Assay used: immunoSEQ multiplex PCR; TCRdb lists only in-frame clones, some missing. Among some 130,000 clones listed, about 93% were seen once. Specimen: blood. Receptors originate from a man between 35 and 55 years old in good health.

CDR3 amino acids: CASSPTTGATGELFF. In DNA form, the CDR3 reads TGTGCCAGCTCACCAACTACAGGGGCCACCGGGGAGCTGTTTTTT. The rearrangement links TRBV18 to TRBJ2-2; 7 bases align to TRBD1. Unmatched junction bases numbered 4, after V lost 2 bases and J lost 4 bases. From germline, CDR1 is KGHSH and CDR2 LQKENI. This CDR3 has 15 amino acids.

The rearrangement uses TRBV7-9 and TRBJ2-7; TRBD2 aligns across 12 bases. Per germline, CDR1 SEHNR and CDR2 FQNEAQ (reference sequence). This CDR3 has 17 amino acids. V gave up 5 bases and J gave up 4 bases; unmatched junction bases: 12. CDR3 residues: CASSPQTSGGPPYEQYF. The CDR3 DNA sequence: TGTGCCAGCAGCCCTCAAACTAGCGGGGGGCCCCCATACGAGCAGTACTTC.

This clone was recorded a few times. The CDR3 DNA is TGTGCCAGCACATCTTTGGGGCAGAATACTGAAGCTTTCTTT. As protein: CASTSLGQNTEAFF. The J gene is TRBJ1-1, the V gene TRBV27, with D possibly matching TRBD1 (5 bases). The CDR3 length is 14 residues. Trimming stripped 7 bases from V and 5 bases from J, with 17 bases between. CDR1 and CDR2 from the germline V gene are MNHEY and SMNVEV (reference sequence).

The V call is TRBV27, the J call TRBJ1-6, with 8 bases lining up with TRBD1. The CDR3 totals 14 residues. Germline CDR1 is MNHEY and CDR2 is SMNVEV (reference sequence). V lost 5 bases, J lost 8 bases, and 5 bases stayed unmatched. In DNA form, the CDR3 reads TGTGCCAGCAGTAGGACAGGGTTTGATTCACCCCTCCACTTT. Amino acid sequence: CASSRTGFDSPLHF.

The chain recombines TRBV5-4 with TRBJ2-1; TRBD1 aligns across 8 bases. V lost 5 bases to trimming and J lost 4 bases; unmatched junction nucleotides: 8. Per germline, CDR1 SGHNT and CDR2 YYREEE (reference sequence). The CDR3 extends over 15 amino acids. The CDR3 DNA reads TGTGCCAGCAGTTGGACAGGGCGGGCTTACAATGAGCAGTTCTTC. Amino acids: CASSWTGRAYNEQFF.

This sequence joins TRBV7-9 and TRBJ2-1, with 9 bases identical to TRBD1. CDR1 SEHNR and CDR2 FQNEAQ come from the germline V gene (reference sequence). The CDR3 length is 15 residues. The J segment lost 4 bases and the V segment lost 5 bases, leaving 6 bases of the junction unmatched. The CDR3 DNA reads as TGTGCCAGCAGCCCATGGACAGGGGATTACAATGAGCAGTTCTTC. Residues: CASSPWTGDYNEQFF.

The sample holds one count of this clone. The gene calls are TRBV12-3 or TRBV12-4 and TRBJ1-1; TRBD1 aligns across 7 bases. CDR3 size: 13 residues. V shed 5 bases and J 4 bases; nucleotides not matched to a gene: 4. Written as DNA, the CDR3 is TGTGCCAGCAGTCCACAGGGGTCCACTGAAGCTTTCTTT. This codes for CASSPQGSTEAFF.

The rearrangement uses TRBV29-1 and TRBJ2-1, with D maybe TRBD1 (5 bases). The CDR3 is 11 amino acids. Germline V gives CDR1 SQVTM, CDR2 ANQGSEA. The ends were cut back, 4 bases at V and 9 bases at J, with 10 bases in the middle. The CDR3 here is CSVGQSTEQFF. CDR3 bases: TGCAGCGTTGGACAGTCCACTGAGCAGTTCTTC.

The chain uses TRBV12-3 or TRBV12-4 and TRBJ2-7; 7 positions agree with TRBD2. CDR3 length: 12 amino acids. V lost 6 bases, J lost 5 bases, and 4 bases stayed unmatched. The DNA of the CDR3 is TGTGCCAGCAGCCAGCGGGACCACGAGCAGTACTTC. Translation gives CASSQRDHEQYF.

Here the CDR3 reads CASSLDQPNQPQHF. Here the CDR3 DNA reads TGCGCCAGCAGCTTGGACCAGCCTAATCAGCCCCAGCATTTT. The chain combines TRBV5-1 with TRBJ1-5; no clear D gene. The CDR3 is made up of 14 amino acids. Germline CDR1 is SGHRS and CDR2 is YFSETQ. Trimming removed 0 bases from V and 4 bases from J, with 8 bases in between.